This is a list of T cell receptor beta chains from one sample in a study of blood T cell repertoires in COVID-19. Assay used: immunoSEQ multiplex PCR; TCRdb lists only in-frame clones, some missing. Of about 90,000 clones listed, about 90% were seen once; the top ten hold under 2%. Sequenced input: peripheral blood. The receptor source for this set is a human donor with active COVID-19. The donor label of this sample is uncertain. CDR3s include the opening cysteine and the closing phenylalanine or tryptophan. The D gene is left open where the match is weak. Clone size, where shown, is once, few, many, or a class for clones that have expanded.

v_call	d_call	cdr3_length	clone_size	j_call	cdr3_aa	cdr3_nt
TRBV10-3	-	15	-	TRBJ1-2	CAISESWQANYGYTF	TGTGCCATCAGTGAGTCGTGGCAGGCTAACTATGGCTACACCTTC
TRBV7-9	TRBD2	15	-	TRBJ2-1	CASSLIAGAYNEQFF	TGTGCCAGCAGCTTAATAGCGGGGGCCTACAATGAGCAGTTCTTC
TRBV5-8	TRBD2	19	-	TRBJ2-1	CASNFHGLAGGPGYNEQFF	TGTGCCAGCAACTTCCACGGACTAGCGGGGGGGCCGGGTTACAATGAGCAGTTCTTC
TRBV2	-	15	-	TRBJ1-6	CASSEEGVWLGTLHF	TGTGCCAGCAGTGAAGAGGGGGTCTGGCTGGGCACCCTCCACTTT
TRBV5-1	-	15	-	TRBJ1-2	CASSLSPGTPSGYTF	TGCGCCAGCAGTCTGAGTCCCGGGACACCCTCGGGCTACACCTTC
TRBV28	TRBD1	17	-	TRBJ2-7	CASSFPGQGMGSHEQYF	TGTGCCAGCAGTTTCCCGGGACAGGGGATGGGTAGCCACGAGCAGTACTTC
TRBV19	TRBD2	16	-	TRBJ2-7	CASSLSSGGSHYEQYF	TGTGCCAGTAGTCTTTCTAGCGGGGGTTCCCACTACGAGCAGTACTTC
TRBV6-2/TRBV6-3	TRBD1	16	once	TRBJ1-2	CASSQGGQWANGGYTF	TGTGCCAGCAGCCAAGGGGGACAGTGGGCCAACGGTGGCTACACCTTC
TRBV27	TRBD1	17	-	TRBJ2-2	CASSLYSLTGATGELFF	TGTGCCAGCAGTTTATACTCTCTTACAGGGGCGACCGGGGAGCTGTTTTTT
TRBV19	TRBD2	16	-	TRBJ2-7	CASSIVSGLASSEQYF	TGTGCCAGTAGTATAGTCTCCGGACTAGCTTCTAGTGAGCAGTACTTC
TRBV6-4	-	13	-	TRBJ2-3	CASSGQAFDTQYF	TGTGCCAGCAGTGGACAGGCTTTCGATACGCAGTATTTT
TRBV18	-	13	-	TRBJ2-5	CASSRGNQETQYF	TGTGCCAGCTCCCGGGGGAACCAAGAGACCCAGTACTTC
TRBV18	-	13	-	TRBJ2-5	CASSLLREETQYF	TGTGCCAGCTCACTACTCAGGGAAGAGACCCAGTACTTC
TRBV9	-	16	-	TRBJ2-2	CASSVDGLTNTGELFF	TGTGCCAGCAGCGTAGACGGTCTTACCAACACCGGGGAGCTGTTTTTT
TRBV6-2/TRBV6-3	-	15	-	TRBJ2-1	CASSFARTLTNEQFF	TGTGCCAGCAGTTTCGCGAGAACTTTAACCAATGAGCAGTTCTTC
TRBV11-2	-	13	-	TRBJ1-1	CASSRGHDTEAFF	TGTGCCAGCAGCCGTGGGCACGACACTGAAGCTTTCTTT
TRBV18	TRBD1	14	-	TRBJ2-5	CASSPSTGDETQYF	TGTGCCAGCTCACCTTCCACAGGGGACGAGACCCAGTACTTC
TRBV5-4	TRBD2	19	-	TRBJ2-2	CASGNRGLAGGNRAGELFF	TGTGCCAGCGGTAACAGGGGACTAGCGGGGGGGAATCGCGCCGGGGAGCTGTTTTTT
TRBV2	TRBD1	12	-	TRBJ1-2	CASETGLGGYTF	TGTGCCAGCGAGACAGGGTTGGGCGGCTACACCTTC
TRBV19	TRBD1	17	-	TRBJ2-1	CASRTTPGTGDDNEQFF	TGTGCCAGTAGGACAACCCCCGGGACAGGGGACGACAATGAGCAGTTCTTC
TRBV29-1	TRBD2	17	-	TRBJ2-2	CSVDGASGGEYTGELFF	TGCAGCGTTGACGGGGCTAGCGGGGGGGAATACACCGGGGAGCTGTTTTTT
TRBV10-3	-	15	once	TRBJ1-2	CAISESGGPNYGYTF	TGTGCCATCAGTGAGTCGGGGGGGCCTAACTATGGCTACACCTTC
TRBV5-6	TRBD2	14	-	TRBJ2-3	CASRIRGGADTQYF	TGTGCCAGCAGGATTCGGGGGGGGGCAGATACGCAGTATTTT
TRBV7-8	-	14	-	TRBJ2-4	CASSPEGAKNIQYF	TGTGCCAGCAGCCCAGAGGGAGCCAAAAACATTCAGTACTTC
TRBV5-1	TRBD2	15	-	TRBJ2-3	CASSIGGGALDTQYF	TGCGCCAGCAGTATCGGCGGGGGGGCCTTGGATACGCAGTATTTT
TRBV11-2	TRBD1	17	-	TRBJ2-7	CASSIRLGTGYFYEQYF	TGTGCCAGCAGCATTAGACTAGGGACAGGCTATTTCTACGAGCAGTACTTC
TRBV25-1	-	13	-	TRBJ2-2	CASSVRVTGELFF	TGTGCCAGCAGTGTTCGGGTCACCGGGGAGCTGTTTTTT
TRBV4-1	TRBD1	15	-	TRBJ1-1	CASSPDRGSFTEAFF	TGCGCCAGCAGCCCGGACAGGGGGTCTTTTACTGAAGCTTTCTTT
TRBV5-1	-	11	-	TRBJ2-5	CASSPGETQYF	TGCGCCAGCAGCCCCGGGGAGACCCAGTACTTC
TRBV19	-	13	-	TRBJ2-7	CASSIGLGHEQYF	TGTGCCAGTAGTATAGGTCTTGGCCACGAGCAGTACTTC
TRBV6-5	-	15	-	TRBJ2-7	CASRGEAGTPYEQYF	TGTGCCAGCAGAGGCGAGGCAGGGACTCCCTACGAGCAGTACTTC
TRBV21-1	-	15	-	TRBJ2-7	CASSKGRLGRHEQYF	TGTGCCAGCAGCAAAGGCCGACTGGGGCGGCACGAGCAGTACTTC
TRBV6-5	TRBD1	15	once	TRBJ1-1	CASRGDRGRNTEAFF	TGTGCCAGCCGGGGGGACAGGGGGCGGAACACTGAAGCTTTCTTT
TRBV5-1	TRBD1	15	-	TRBJ1-6	CASSLGQSGGSPLHF	TGCGCCAGCAGCTTGGGACAGTCAGGGGGCTCACCCCTCCACTTT
TRBV11-3	-	12	-	TRBJ1-2	CANTTGKYGYTF	TGTGCCAACACGACAGGTAAGTATGGCTACACCTTC
TRBV18	TRBD1	19	-	TRBJ1-4	CASSPLHPTGEATNEKLFF	TGTGCCAGCTCACCCCTCCACCCTACAGGGGAGGCAACTAATGAAAAACTGTTTTTT
TRBV19	-	14	-	TRBJ1-1	CASSRETANTEAFF	TGTGCCAGTAGTCGGGAGACAGCGAACACTGAAGCTTTCTTT
TRBV4-3	-	14	-	TRBJ2-3	CASSQVAGADTQYF	TGCGCCAGCAGCCAAGTCGCCGGAGCAGATACGCAGTATTTT
TRBV7-6	TRBD1	16	-	TRBJ2-5	CASSYNRWTGVETQYF	TGTGCCAGCAGCTACAATAGATGGACAGGGGTGGAGACCCAGTACTTC
TRBV4-1	TRBD1	18	once	TRBJ2-3	CASSQGTGLYSSTDTQYF	TGCGCCAGCAGCCAAGGGACAGGGCTCTACTCTAGCACAGATACGCAGTATTTT
TRBV18	TRBD2	17	-	TRBJ2-1	CASSLNSGLAGYNEQFF	TGTGCCAGCTCACTCAACTCGGGACTAGCGGGGTACAATGAGCAGTTCTTC
TRBV5-4	-	16	-	TRBJ1-1	CASLPVGLRGNTEAFF	TGTGCCAGCCTGCCTGTGGGCCTAAGGGGAAACACTGAAGCTTTCTTT